The 7 T cell receptor beta chains given below trace back to one sample, sequenced in a study of cytomegalovirus exposure and HLA in healthy donors (dated by TCRdb to about 2017). The library was generated by the immunoSEQ multiplex PCR assay. For the multiplex PCR, a mixture combining 60 forward primers for TCR Vbeta segments and 13 reverse primers for TCR Jbeta segments was used. TCRdb re-hosts the immuneACCESS table, in-frame sequences only. Its copies lack some clones; in the studies checked, an unresolved V gene accounts for under half of them, and the cause for the rest is not known. This sample is represented by under 300,000 clones; 80% to 85% of them were singletons. Roughly 7.4% of the sample lies in the top ten. The sequenced sample consisted of PBMCs. These receptors all come from an older woman in good health and CMV-seropositive.

This chain connects TRBV14 to TRBJ2-1, with D possibly TRBD1 on 5 matching bases. The CDR3 runs to 16 residues. V lost 0 bases, J lost 4 bases, and 13 bases lay in between. The germline V gene encodes CDR1 SGHDN and CDR2 FVKESK. DNA of the CDR3: TGTGCCAGCAGCCAAGATGCGGCAGGGCGGTACAATGAGCAGTTCTTC. Residues: CASSQDAAGRYNEQFF.

The chain links TRBV6-1 to TRBJ2-3, with 7 bases that match TRBD2. V lost 1 base to trimming and J lost 2 bases; unmatched junction nucleotides: 3. Looked up from germline, CDR1 is MNHNS and CDR2 is SASEGT. The CDR3 loop spans 15 amino acids. The CDR3 here is CASSEVSGPTDTQYF. CDR3 coding DNA: TGTGCCAGCAGTGAAGTTAGCGGGCCCACAGATACGCAGTATTTT.

This clone was counted once. The chain has TRBV2 and TRBJ1-2, with D unclear. V shed 6 bases and J shed 5 bases, with 10 bases lying between them. Germline loops: CDR1 SNHLY, CDR2 FYNNEI. This CDR3 spans 12 amino acids. CDR3 nucleotides: TGTGCCAGCAGCGTTACAACGTATGGCTACACCTTC. It encodes CASSVTTYGYTF.

V is TRBV9 and J is TRBJ1-3; D is ambiguous. Trimming pared 4 bases from V and 9 bases from J, leaving 23 bases between. The CDR3 is made up of 16 amino acids. CDR1 SGDLS and CDR2 YYNGEE come from the germline V gene. This CDR3 reads CASSPQPAGSGVTIYF. The CDR3 DNA follows: TGTGCCAGCAGCCCCCAACCGGCCGGGAGTGGAGTCACCATATATTTT.

The chain couples TRBV27 to TRBJ1-2; D is unresolved. The CDR3 length is 15 residues. The V gene's germline CDR1 is MNHEY and CDR2 SMNVEV (reference sequence). The V gene lost 1 base and the J gene lost 0 bases, with 9 bases spanning the gap. DNA for the CDR3: TGTGCCAGCAGTTTATATTATTCGTCTAACTATGGCTACACCTTC. This codes for CASSLYYSSNYGYTF.

The rearrangement links TRBV15 to TRBJ2-7, with TRBD2 matching over 12 bases. CDR3 length: 16 residues. Trimming at V came to 3 bases and at J to 2 bases, leaving 5 bases not matched to a gene. Germline-derived CDR1 and CDR2 are LNHNV and YYDKDF (reference sequence). CDR3 residues: CATSSETSGRTYEQYF. The CDR3 DNA sequence: TGTGCCACCAGCAGTGAAACTAGCGGGAGGACCTACGAGCAGTACTTC.

The rearrangement joins TRBV7-3 to TRBJ2-7; 13 bases align to TRBD2. Germline loops: CDR1 SGHTA, CDR2 FQGTGA. J lost 1 base, V lost 2 bases, and 11 bases had no gene match. CDR3 length: 19 residues. This CDR3 reads CASSLDPGTSGDSSYEQYF. CDR3 bases: TGTGCCAGCAGCTTAGATCCGGGGACTAGCGGGGACTCTTCCTACGAGCAGTACTTC.